These 25 T cell receptor beta chains were all obtained from the same sample, sequenced in a study of PD-1 blockade in classical Hodgkin lymphoma. Sequenced by immunoSEQ multiplex PCR; TCRdb stores in-frame clones only, minus some. Of approximately 27,000 clones detected, 65% to 75% appear once; the ten largest clones hold more than 25%. With no exception, relapse followed autologous stem cell transplantation in all patients, and brentuximab vedotin exposure varied. Here the sequenced sample was peripheral blood mononuclear cells (PBMCs), taken before the second cycle of nivolumab. These receptor sequences come from a human donor with classical Hodgkin lymphoma.

The chain has TRBV12-5 and TRBJ2-5, with 7 bases fitting TRBD1. This CDR3 region has 14 residues. Trimming at V came to 6 bases and at J to 5 bases, leaving 9 bases not matched to a gene. The V gene's germline CDR1 is LGHNT and CDR2 FRNRAP. The CDR3 DNA sequence: TGTGCTAGTGGGGTAGAGGGGGCAGGCGAGACCCAGTACTTC. This translates into CASGVEGAGETQYF.

The J gene is TRBJ2-3, the V gene TRBV28; 9 bases are shared with TRBD1. This CDR3 region has 14 residues. The V gene's germline CDR1 is MDHEN and CDR2 SYDVKM. Losses at the gene ends were 6 bases for V and 4 bases for J; bases not matched to a gene: 5. The DNA for the CDR3 is TGTGCCAGCAGCTCGGACAGGGGTTCAGATACGCAGTATTTT. It codes for CASSSDRGSDTQYF.

The rearrangement uses TRBV19 and TRBJ1-1; D gene unclear. The CDR3 loop spans 14 amino acids. CDR1 and CDR2 from the germline V gene are LNHDA and SQIVND (reference sequence). V was trimmed by 3 bases and J by 2 bases, leaving 10 bases between them. The DNA for the CDR3 is TGTGCCAGTAGTATGCTTAGATTTAACACTGAAGCTTTCTTT. It codes for CASSMLRFNTEAFF. The full variable domain, with the rest looked up from reference TRBV19 and TRBJ1-1, is DGGITQSPKYLFRKEGQNVTLSCEQNLNHDAMYWYRQDPGQGLRLIYYSQIVNDFQKGDIAEGYSVSREKKESFPLTVTSAQKNPTAFYLCASSMLRFNTEAFFGQGTRLTVV.

The CDR3 loop is CASGDTHSNQPQHF. For the CDR3, the DNA is TGTGCCAGCGGGGACACCCATAGCAATCAGCCCCAGCATTTT. The rearrangement uses TRBV6-1 and TRBJ1-5, with TRBD1 as a possible D gene (6 bases). V lost 8 bases and J lost 0, with 11 bases in between. The germline CDR1 and CDR2 sequences are MNHNS and SASEGT. This CDR3 comprises 14 residues.

This clone has more than one count but fewer than ten. The CDR3 DNA is TGTGCCAGCAGCCACCTTACAGTGAACACTGAAGCTTTCTTT. This encodes CASSHLTVNTEAFF. J is TRBJ1-1 and V is TRBV14, with D hard to call. Trimming left V 3 bases short and J 0 bases short, with 8 bases between. This CDR3 has 14 amino acids. CDR1 is SGHDN, CDR2 FVKESK, per germline.

The chain couples TRBV27 to TRBJ1-2; the match to TRBD1 covers 10 bases. The V gene end was trimmed by 3 bases and the J gene end by 0 bases; junction bases not matched to a gene: 16. Looked up from germline, CDR1 is MNHEY and CDR2 is SMNVEV (reference sequence). The CDR3 is made up of 20 amino acids. CDR3 residues: CASSFSPYRTGGIPNYGYTF. In DNA, the CDR3 is TGTGCCAGCAGTTTCTCACCCTATCGGACAGGGGGAATCCCTAACTATGGCTACACCTTC.

This clone was seen a handful of times. The rearrangement joins TRBV5-1 to TRBJ2-2; the D gene could be TRBD1 or TRBD2 (5 bases each). The V end was cut by 6 bases, the J end by 3 bases, with 9 bases between. Germline V CDR1 and CDR2: SGHRS, YFSETQ. The CDR3 is made up of 13 amino acids. The chain's CDR3 is CASNWGYTGELFF. The CDR3 region has the DNA TGCGCCAGCAATTGGGGGTACACCGGGGAGCTGTTTTTT. The whole variable domain, remainder taken from reference TRBV5-1 and TRBJ2-2, is KAGVTQTPRYLIKTRGQQVTLSCSPISGHRSVSWYQQTPGQGLQFLFEYFSETQRNKGNFPGRFSGRQFSNSRSEMNVSTLELGDSALYLCASNWGYTGELFFGEGSRLTVL.

This sequence joins TRBV19 and TRBJ1-1; 11 bases are a match to TRBD1. The ends lost 10 bases at V and 3 bases at J; junction bases unmatched: 19. This CDR3 region has 18 residues. Germline values: CDR1 LNHDA, CDR2 SQIVND (reference sequence). The chain's CDR3 is CATLSRSGTGGGYTEAFF. The CDR3 DNA sequence: TGTGCCACCCTTTCCCGCTCCGGGACAGGGGGAGGGTACACTGAAGCTTTCTTT. The whole variable domain, filled in from reference TRBV19 and TRBJ1-1, reads DGGITQSPKYLFRKEGQNVTLSCEQNLNHDAMYWYRQDPGQGLRLIYYSQIVNDFQKGDIAEGYSVSREKKESFPLTVTSAQKNPTAFYLCATLSRSGTGGGYTEAFFGQGTRLTVV.

The chain couples TRBV11-2 to TRBJ2-1, with 13 nucleotides matching TRBD2. The CDR3 has 15 amino acids. Trimming removed 4 bases from V and 10 bases from J; junction bases left unmatched: 7. Germline CDR1 SGHAT, CDR2 FQNNGV. As DNA, the CDR3 is TGTGCCAGCAGCTCGACTAGCGGGGGGCCGAAGGAGCAGTTCTTC. This sequence encodes CASSSTSGGPKEQFF.

The CDR3: CASSETGRLEPQHF. In DNA, the CDR3 is TGTGCCAGCAGCGAGACAGGCAGATTGGAGCCCCAGCATTTT. The chain carries TRBV9 and TRBJ1-5; tentatively, D is TRBD1 (6 bases). Germline V CDR1 and CDR2: SGDLS, YYNGEE. V dropped 3 bases and J dropped 8 bases, with 15 bases sitting between them. There are 14 residues in the CDR3.

This chain uses TRBV7-3 with TRBJ2-7; 7 positions match TRBD2. The CDR3 extends over 14 amino acids. The V and J ends lost 2 bases and 3 bases, in that order; junction bases with no gene match: 4. CDR1 and CDR2 (germline): SGHTA, FQGTGA. The CDR3 region is CASSLGGSGYEQYF. CDR3 DNA sequence: TGTGCCAGCAGCTTAGGCGGGAGTGGCTACGAGCAGTACTTC. The full variable domain, its missing parts supplied by reference TRBV7-3 and TRBJ2-7, is GAGVSQTPSNKVTEKGKYVELRCDPISGHTALYWYRQSLGQGPEFLIYFQGTGAADDSGLPNDRFFAVRPEGSVSTLKIQRTERGDSAVYLCASSLGGSGYEQYFGPGTRLTVT.

The CDR3 DNA is TGTGCCAGTAGTATAATGTCTAGGGGAGCCGGGGAGCTGTTTTTT. Protein sequence: CASSIMSRGAGELFF. This chain uses TRBV19 with TRBJ2-2; D tentatively fits TRBD1 or TRBD2 (5 bases each). The germline gives CDR1 LNHDA, CDR2 SQIVND (reference sequence). V was cut by 2 bases and J by 6 bases, with 13 bases left in between. This CDR3 is 15 amino acids long.

The chain couples TRBV10-3 to TRBJ2-1; no definite D call. CDR1 is ENHRY, CDR2 SYGVKD, per germline. Trimming left V 8 bases short and J 8 bases short, with 10 bases between. This CDR3 is built from 11 residues. The CDR3: CAIGLSDEQFF. The CDR3 DNA reads as TGTGCCATCGGATTATCCGATGAGCAGTTCTTC.

The genes are TRBV19 and TRBJ1-2, with unresolved D. In germline, CDR1 is LNHDA, CDR2 SQIVND (reference sequence). Trimming cost V 6 bases and J 4 bases, with 12 bases left between them. The CDR3 sequence is 13 residues long. CDR3: CASRDGSFYGYTF. The CDR3 DNA follows: TGTGCCAGTAGGGACGGATCCTTCTATGGCTACACCTTC.

A few counts support this clone. V usage is TRBV28 and J usage is TRBJ1-2, with TRBD1 identical over 10 bases. V lost 2 bases and J lost 3; bases outside the gene matches: 3. CDR1 MDHEN and CDR2 SYDVKM come from the germline V gene. This CDR3 has 15 residues. CDR3 coding DNA: TGTGCCAGCAGTTTAGTCGGACAGGGGGACTATGGCTACACCTTC. Its translation: CASSLVGQGDYGYTF.

This clone was observed a handful of times. The V gene is TRBV10-1, the J gene TRBJ1-6; TRBD1 agrees at 8 bases. Germline assignment: CDR1 WNHNN and CDR2 SYGVQD (reference sequence). The length of the CDR3 is 22 residues. Trimming at V came to 4 bases and at J to 0 bases, leaving 20 bases not matched to a gene. The CDR3 DNA follows: TGCGCCAGCAGTGCCAGGACAGGGACCACTTCTTTCTACAGCTCCTATAATTCACCCCTCCACTTT. It codes for CASSARTGTTSFYSSYNSPLHF.

This clone was counted at least ten times. The CDR3 spells CAWASGRLQPQHF. In DNA, the CDR3 is TGTGCCTGGGCCTCGGGGAGGCTGCAGCCCCAGCATTTT. The rearrangement links TRBV30 to TRBJ1-5; no definite D call. The V end lost 5 bases, the J end lost 7 bases, and 15 bases lay between the germline ends. In germline, CDR1 is GTSNPN, CDR2 SVGIG (reference sequence). This CDR3 region has 13 residues. Full variable domain (remainder filled in from reference TRBV30 and TRBJ1-5): SQTIHQWPATLVQPVGSPLSLECTVEGTSNPNLYWYRQAAGRGLQLLFYSVGIGQISSEVPQNLSASRPQDRQFILSSKKLLLSDSGFYLCAWASGRLQPQHFGDGTRLSIL.

The chain employs TRBV7-2 and TRBJ2-3; D ambiguous. Germline lookup yields CDR1 SGHTA and CDR2 FQGNSA. Between the trimmed V and J ends, which lost 5 bases and 1 base, there was a span of 4 bases. This CDR3 has 12 amino acids. The CDR3 protein is CASSPGTDTQYF. The CDR3, as DNA: TGTGCCAGCAGCCCCGGCACAGATACGCAGTATTTT. Drawing the rest from reference TRBV7-2 and TRBJ2-3, the complete variable domain is GAGVSQSPSNKVTEKGKDVELRCDPISGHTALYWYRQSLGQGLEFLIYFQGNSAPDKSGLPSDRFSAERTGGSVSTLTIQRTQQEDSAVYLCASSPGTDTQYFGPGTRLTVL.

This clone turned up a few times. The rearrangement uses TRBV30 and TRBJ2-1; possibly TRBD1 for D (6 bases). Germline CDR1 GTSNPN, CDR2 SVGIG (reference sequence). V lost 2 bases, J lost 3 bases, and 11 bases lay in between. The CDR3 has 14 residues. The CDR3 nucleotides are TGTGCCTGGAGTTGGGACACAAACTACAATGAGCAGTTCTTC. It yields the protein CAWSWDTNYNEQFF. The whole variable domain, remainder taken from reference TRBV30 and TRBJ2-1, is SQTIHQWPATLVQPVGSPLSLECTVEGTSNPNLYWYRQAAGRGLQLLFYSVGIGQISSEVPQNLSASRPQDRQFILSSKKLLLSDSGFYLCAWSWDTNYNEQFFGPGTRLTVL.

CDR3 loop: CASSLLANVLTF. The CDR3 DNA is TGTGCCAGTAGTTTGTTGGCCAACGTCCTGACTTTC. The J gene is TRBJ2-6, the V gene TRBV19; unclear D gene. This CDR3 comprises 12 residues. Looked up from germline, CDR1 is LNHDA and CDR2 is SQIVND (reference sequence). V shed 5 bases and J shed 6 bases, with 5 bases lying between them.

The chain carries TRBV27 and TRBJ2-4; the D is unclear. Trimming took off 5 bases at V and 0 bases at J, with 14 bases between the two ends. Germline values: CDR1 MNHEY, CDR2 SMNVEV (reference sequence). This CDR3 has 16 amino acids. The CDR3 loop reads CASSPTPQLAKNIQYF. Here the CDR3 DNA reads TGTGCCAGCAGTCCAACCCCCCAGCTAGCCAAAAACATTCAGTACTTC.

The chain recombines TRBV5-1 with TRBJ1-1; 7 positions match TRBD1. Unmatched junction bases numbered 0, after V lost 0 bases and J lost 1 base. The CDR3 consists of 14 residues. Germline V gives CDR1 SGHRS, CDR2 YFSETQ. CDR3 region: CASSLDRGNTEAFF. CDR3 bases: TGCGCCAGCAGCTTGGACAGGGGGAACACTGAAGCTTTCTTT.

V is TRBV30 and J is TRBJ2-5; D ambiguous. In germline, CDR1 is GTSNPN, CDR2 SVGIG (reference sequence). The CDR3 runs 11 residues. Trimming took off 6 bases at V and 5 bases at J, with 10 bases between the two ends. The CDR3 nucleotides are TGTGCCTGTGGGCTTGGTGAGACCCAGTACTTC. This encodes CACGLGETQYF.

The gene calls are TRBV5-1 and TRBJ1-3, with D uncertain. The CDR3 consists of 14 residues. Per the germline V gene, CDR1 is SGHRS and CDR2 is YFSETQ. Trimming shortened V by 5 bases and J by 0 bases, and 9 bases separated the two germline ends. CDR3 sequence (DNA): TGCGCCAGCAGTAAAGCCGACTCTGGAAACACCATATATTTT. This sequence encodes CASSKADSGNTIYF.

This clone was counted once. The chain uses TRBV27 and TRBJ2-2; D gene unclear. V was trimmed by 1 base and J by 2 bases, leaving 11 bases between them. This CDR3 is built from 16 residues. CDR1 and CDR2 (germline): MNHEY, SMNVEV (reference sequence). The CDR3 DNA reads as TGTGCCAGCAGTTTATGGACCGGCAGAAACACCGGGGAGCTGTTTTTT. It encodes CASSLWTGRNTGELFF.